The 26 T cell receptor beta chains presented below share a single source sample, sequenced in a study of T-cell memory formation after mild COVID-19. MiXCR was run by TCRdb on the 5' RACE reads, yielding one entry per CDR3 protein. Found here are more than 300,000 distinct CDR3 sequences, approximately 14% of them singletons; the top ten hold over 20%. Sequencing was carried out using PBMCs or a T cell subset sorted from them (not recorded which). These receptors were collected from a man between 18 and 35 years old who had mild COVID-19 (a few samples of this study predate the infection). Cell type and time point are not known.

The chain carries TRBV6-1 and TRBJ1-5; D is possibly TRBD1 (5 bases). Germline V CDR1 and CDR2: MNHNS, SASEGT. The CDR3 has 14 amino acids. V dropped 6 bases and J dropped 0 bases, with 9 bases sitting between them. CDR3 nucleotide sequence: TGTGCCAGCAGAGGGACGGATAGCAATCAGCCCCAGCATTTT. Its protein is CASRGTDSNQPQHF.

CDR3 sequence: CATSRIPLGLPDSINEQYF. The CDR3 DNA follows: TGTGCCACCAGCAGAATACCCCTCGGCCTCCCCGATTCGATTAACGAGCAGTACTTC. The chain is built from TRBV15 and TRBJ2-7; D is unresolved. From germline, CDR1 is LNHNV and CDR2 YYDKDF (reference sequence). Deletions cut 2 bases from V and 5 bases from J, with 28 bases between. The CDR3 length is 19 residues.

This clonotype appeared a few times. The chain couples TRBV27 to TRBJ2-1; 11 nucleotides agree with TRBD2. Germline loops: CDR1 MNHEY, CDR2 SMNVEV (reference sequence). V shed 5 bases, J shed 3 bases, and the junction held 12 bases outside the gene matches. The CDR3 consists of 18 residues. CDR3 sequence: CASSPLASSGGLYNEQFF. The CDR3 DNA reads as TGTGCCAGCAGTCCCTTGGCTTCTAGCGGGGGGCTCTACAATGAGCAGTTCTTC.

This clonotype was counted a few times. This rearrangement joins TRBV4-2 to TRBJ2-2, with a possible D match to TRBD1 (6 bases). The V gene's germline CDR1 is LGHNA and CDR2 YNFKEQ. V lost 4 bases, J lost 0 bases, and 12 bases lay in between. CDR3 length: 16 amino acids. CDR3 coding DNA: TGTGCCAGCAGCCCTCCCGACAGGTCGAACACCGGGGAGCTGTTTTTT. Translated: CASSPPDRSNTGELFF.

This clonotype was seen a handful of times. This sequence joins TRBV7-9 and TRBJ1-1; no definite D call. The CDR3 extends over 15 amino acids. Germline V CDR1 and CDR2: SEHNR, FQNEAQ (reference sequence). V was trimmed by 2 bases and J by 5 bases, leaving 15 bases between them. CDR3 coding DNA: TGTGCCAGCAGCTTAATGGTGGGCAGTGGGACTGAAGCTTTCTTT. Protein: CASSLMVGSGTEAFF. Combining the CDR3 with reference TRBV7-9 and TRBJ1-1 gives the whole variable domain DTGVSQNPRHKITKRGQNVTFRCDPISEHNRLYWYRQTLGQGPEFLTYFQNEAQLEKSRLLSDRFSAERPKGSFSTLEIQRTEQGDSAMYLCASSLMVGSGTEAFFGQGTRLTVV.

The chain recombines TRBV20-1 with TRBJ2-3; D might be TRBD2 (6 bases). Looked up from germline, CDR1 is DFQATT and CDR2 is SNEGSKA (reference sequence). The CDR3 totals 15 residues. The V gene lost 0 bases and the J gene lost 2 bases, with 12 bases spanning the gap. Here the CDR3 DNA reads TGCAGTGCTAGAGAGGTGGGGGGACCCACAGATACGCAGTATTTT. Translated: CSAREVGGPTDTQYF.

This clonotype was counted a few times. This chain uses TRBV6-5 with TRBJ1-4, with D hard to call. The CDR3 runs 13 residues. Germline values: CDR1 MNHEY, CDR2 SVGAGI. Between the trimmed V and J ends, which lost 4 bases and 6 bases, there was a span of 9 bases. This CDR3 is CASSLRRDEKLFF. The CDR3 bases are TGTGCCAGCAGTTTGCGGCGGGATGAAAAACTGTTTTTT.

This clonotype has only a few counts. The chain employs TRBV12-3 or TRBV12-4 and TRBJ2-1; 9 nucleotides align to TRBD2. J was trimmed by 8 bases and V by 8 bases; bases with no gene match: 19. The CDR3 totals 17 residues. The chain's CDR3 is CASRFKRGALTTDEQFF. The CDR3, as DNA: TGTGCCAGCCGGTTTAAGCGGGGGGCGTTAACTACGGATGAGCAGTTCTTC.

This clonotype has more than one count but fewer than ten. The rearrangement links TRBV4-1 to TRBJ1-1; perhaps TRBD1 as D (5 bases). This CDR3 spans 16 amino acids. CDR1 is MGHRA, CDR2 YSYEKL, per germline. Between the trimmed V and J ends, which lost 1 base and 1 base, there was a span of 13 bases. The CDR3 is CASSQGGPRGNTEAFF. CDR3 bases: TGCGCCAGCAGCCAAGGCGGGCCGAGGGGGAACACTGAAGCTTTCTTT.

This clonotype was counted a few times. V gene TRBV20-1 combines with J gene TRBJ1-1; D perhaps matches TRBD1 (5 bases). The CDR3 is 15 amino acids. V lost 0 bases, J lost 4 bases, and 15 bases lay in between. Per the germline V gene, CDR1 is DFQATT and CDR2 is SNEGSKA (reference sequence). The DNA for the CDR3 is TGCAGTGCTAGAGATCAAGGGTGGAGGGGCACTGAAGCTTTCTTT. Its translation: CSARDQGWRGTEAFF.

The chain employs TRBV20-1 and TRBJ2-3; D ambiguous. Germline CDR1 is DFQATT and CDR2 is SNEGSKA (reference sequence). This CDR3 is built from 14 residues. Trimming pared 8 bases from V and 0 bases from J, leaving 15 bases between. The CDR3 nucleotides are TGCAGTACAACTTCAGCGTCTAGCACAGATACGCAGTATTTT. Residues: CSTTSASSTDTQYF.

Regarding this clonotype: The junction and the germline gene differ at one end; a read error may be behind it. The chain employs TRBV4-1 and TRBJ2-3; D is uncertain. Germline lookup yields CDR1 MGHRA and CDR2 YSYEKL. The CDR3 length is 16 residues. In DNA form, the CDR3 reads TGCTCCAGCAGCCAAGAGGCGGCGCCTAGCACAGATACGCAGTATTTT. It encodes CSSSQEAAPSTDTQYF.

There are many counts of this clonotype. The chain couples TRBV4-1 to TRBJ2-7; D may be TRBD1 (5 bases). Germline values: CDR1 MGHRA, CDR2 YSYEKL. The CDR3 length is 16 residues. Trimming stripped 3 bases from V and 0 bases from J, with 15 bases between. Here the CDR3 DNA reads TGCGCCAGCAGCCAGTTAGAAGGACACCGCTCCTACGAGCAGTACTTC. Amino acids: CASSQLEGHRSYEQYF.

This clonotype counts as medium-sized. This chain connects TRBV20-1 to TRBJ2-7; 7 bases align to TRBD1. Germline-derived CDR1 and CDR2 are DFQATT and SNEGSKA (reference sequence). J gave up 3 bases and V 3 bases, and 5 bases lay outside the gene matches. CDR3 size: 13 residues. This CDR3 is CSARTGIRYEQYF. CDR3 sequence (DNA): TGCAGTGCTAGGACAGGGATCCGCTACGAGCAGTACTTC.

The chain is built from TRBV7-9 and TRBJ2-7, with a weak D call TRBD2 (7 bases). With 4 bases removed from V and 5 bases from J, the gap between germline ends came to 18 bases. The germline CDR1 and CDR2 sequences are SEHNR and FQNEAQ (reference sequence). This CDR3 spans 15 amino acids. CDR3 amino acids: CASSSYGGRDHEQYF. The CDR3 bases are TGTGCCAGCAGCTCCTACGGGGGGCGAGACCACGAGCAGTACTTC. Looking up the rest from reference TRBV7-9 and TRBJ2-7 gives the full variable domain: DTGVSQNPRHKITKRGQNVTFRCDPISEHNRLYWYRQTLGQGPEFLTYFQNEAQLEKSRLLSDRFSAERPKGSFSTLEIQRTEQGDSAMYLCASSSYGGRDHEQYFGPGTRLTVT.

A few counts support this clonotype. The gene calls are TRBV6-5 and TRBJ2-1; TRBD2 matches 7 bases. V lost 4 bases, J lost 5 bases, and 8 bases stayed unmatched. The V gene's germline CDR1 is MNHEY and CDR2 SVGAGI. This CDR3 has 15 residues. The chain's CDR3 is CASSSWGGDHNEQFF. The CDR3 region has the DNA TGTGCCAGCAGTTCCTGGGGGGGGGACCACAATGAGCAGTTCTTC.

The chain carries TRBV7-3 and TRBJ2-5; D tentatively fits TRBD1 or TRBD2 (6 bases each). Germline V lookup: CDR1 SGHTA, CDR2 FQGTGA. V lost 5 bases and J lost 2, with 24 bases in between. This CDR3 region has 18 residues. CDR3 in amino acids: CASSLGGGAGALQETQYF. CDR3 DNA: TGTGCCAGCAGCCTCGGGGGCGGGGCAGGGGCCTTACAAGAGACCCAGTACTTC. Using reference TRBV7-3 and TRBJ2-5 for the parts outside the CDR3, the full variable domain is GAGVSQTPSNKVTEKGKYVELRCDPISGHTALYWYRQSLGQGPEFLIYFQGTGAADDSGLPNDRFFAVRPEGSVSTLKIQRTERGDSAVYLCASSLGGGAGALQETQYFGPGTRLLVL.

V is TRBV4-1 and J is TRBJ1-4; the D is unclear. The CDR3 sequence is 13 residues long. Germline V CDR1 and CDR2: MGHRA, YSYEKL. V lost 0 bases to trimming and J lost 5 bases, with 4 bases between them. This chain's CDR3 is CASSQDRNEKLFF. The CDR3 coding sequence is TGCGCCAGCAGCCAAGACAGGAATGAAAAACTGTTTTTT.

The table lists this clonotype with many counts. The chain carries TRBV5-1 and TRBJ2-7, with 8 positions matching TRBD2. Germline trimming cut 2 bases from V and 3 bases from J; bases unmatched to any gene: 4. The CDR3 runs 14 residues. CDR1 is SGHRS and CDR2 is YFSETQ in the germline V gene. The CDR3 region is CASSLASGGYEQYF. The DNA of the CDR3 is TGCGCCAGCAGCTTAGCCAGCGGGGGCTACGAGCAGTACTTC.

This chain joins TRBV20-1 and TRBJ2-7; D ambiguous. The V gene lost 0 bases and the J gene lost 3 bases, with 12 bases spanning the gap. Germline loops: CDR1 DFQATT, CDR2 SNEGSKA (reference sequence). The CDR3 consists of 14 residues. The CDR3 DNA follows: TGCAGTGCTAGAGATACCAAAGAATACTACGAGCAGTACTTC. Translated: CSARDTKEYYEQYF.

The chain employs TRBV6-2 or TRBV6-3 and TRBJ1-1; D might be TRBD1 (5 bases). The CDR3 totals 11 residues. In germline, CDR1 is MNHEY, CDR2 SVGEGT. With 5 bases removed from V and 10 bases from J, the gap between germline ends came to 11 bases. The CDR3 nucleotides are TGTGCCAGCAGTGGAGGGGAGGGAGCTTTCTTT. Protein product: CASSGGEGAFF.

V usage is TRBV27 and J usage is TRBJ1-1, with TRBD1 matching 8 bases. The CDR3 sequence is 12 residues long. The germline V gene encodes CDR1 MNHEY and CDR2 SMNVEV (reference sequence). The CDR3 sequence: CAVQGESSEAFF. CDR3 in DNA: TGTGCAGTACAGGGGGAATCTTCTGAAGCTTTCTTT.

This chain joins TRBV5-1 and TRBJ1-1; D call uncertain. Germline V lookup: CDR1 SGHRS, CDR2 YFSETQ. The CDR3 consists of 14 residues. V was clipped by 2 bases and J by 3 bases, with 11 bases between them. CDR3 in DNA: TGCGCCAGCAGCTTCGGAGACGGATACACTGAAGCTTTCTTT. This codes for CASSFGDGYTEAFF.

The count of this clonotype is one. This chain's CDR3 is CASSLQGTGNTEAFF. In DNA form, the CDR3 reads TGTGCCAGCAGCTTACAGGGTACAGGGAACACTGAAGCTTTCTTT. The V call is TRBV7-9, the J call TRBJ1-1, with D maybe TRBD1 (5 bases). V lost 2 bases and J 1 base, leaving 11 bases between the germline ends. Germline lookup yields CDR1 SEHNR and CDR2 FQNEAQ (reference sequence). The CDR3 length is 15 residues.

This clonotype was seen a handful of times. This chain links TRBV20-1 with TRBJ1-6; D ambiguous. Trimming left V 0 bases short and J 6 bases short, with 12 bases between. CDR1 DFQATT and CDR2 SNEGSKA come from the germline V gene (reference sequence). The CDR3 runs 15 residues. The DNA of the CDR3 is TGCAGTGCTAGAGATCGGGAGGTGGGTAATTCACCCCTCCACTTT. Protein sequence: CSARDREVGNSPLHF.

This clonotype was observed a handful of times. V is TRBV7-9 and J is TRBJ2-7; a weak D match, TRBD2 (6 bases). V lost 1 base and J lost 6, with 13 bases in between. CDR1 SEHNR and CDR2 FQNEAQ come from the germline V gene (reference sequence). This CDR3 is built from 14 residues. The CDR3 coding sequence is TGTGCCAGCAGCTTAGGGGGGGACCACGCCGAGCAGTACGTC. This encodes CASSLGGDHAEQYV.